This TCR beta chain was captured in a study of blood T cells in healthy people across ages. Study results and caveats: The unknown donor CMV status may have confounded expanded clonotype changes.

As concerns this clonotype: As yet, its antigen is unknown.

It was with a sample-barcoded 5' primer and a J-beta primer mix that a second PCR of about 6 to 12 cycles was run. A single record per CDR3 protein comes from TCRdb applying MiXCR to the 5' RACE reads. The sample lists a few hundred thousand distinct CDR3 sequences, 25% to 30% occurring once. Extractions gave at least 5 micrograms of total RNA per sample. V lost 4 bases to trimming and J lost 4 bases, with 18 bases between them. Germline values: CDR1 SGHDT, CDR2 YYEEEE. The CDR3 is 16 amino acids. The genes are TRBV5-6 and TRBJ1-3, with D hard to call. The sequenced material came from blood. This clonotype was sampled from a woman in her 70s in good health. The CDR3 loop is CASSGLNWGKGNTIYF. The CDR3 nucleotides are TGTGCCAGCAGCGGACTGAACTGGGGTAAAGGAAACACCATATATTTT. The whole variable domain, remainder taken from reference TRBV5-6 and TRBJ1-3, is DAGVTQSPTHLIKTRGQQVTLRCSPKSGHDTVSWYQQALGQGPQFIFQYYEEEERQRGNFPDRFSGHQFPNYSSELNVNALLLGDSALYLCASSGLNWGKGNTIYFGEGSWLTVV.